This T cell receptor beta chain was identified during a study of lymphopenia after photon versus proton radiotherapy. This clone was counted between two and nine times. Its antigen is unidentified. General study points: Better survival with proton therapy was suggested as possible, not demonstrated. After lymphocyte nadir, photon-treated repertoires showed oligoclonal expansion, especially CD8+ Temra. Larger post-nadir TCR diversity loss correlated inversely with survival in deceased patients. Under photons, naive T cells and diversity fell while effector/memory populations rose.

Using immunoSEQ multiplex PCR, the repertoire was profiled, and TCRdb retains in-frame clones only, with some absent. The sample shows about 65,000 clones, about 89% of them seen only once. Germline loops: CDR1 SEHNR, CDR2 FQNEAQ (reference sequence). V gave up 6 bases and J gave up 5 bases; unmatched junction bases: 6. The CDR3 totals 13 residues. This receptor was obtained from a man aged 80 or over with esophageal cancer. The chain combines TRBV7-9 with TRBJ2-7, with 8 bases matching TRBD2. Material: peripheral blood, obtained from a patient treated with proton-based radiotherapy. The CDR3 region is CASSAGGQNEQYF. CDR3 DNA: TGTGCCAGCAGTGCGGGAGGACAGAACGAGCAGTACTTC. Complete variable domain (other parts from reference TRBV7-9 and TRBJ2-7): DTGVSQNPRHKITKRGQNVTFRCDPISEHNRLYWYRQTLGQGPEFLTYFQNEAQLEKSRLLSDRFSAERPKGSFSTLEIQRTEQGDSAMYLCASSAGGQNEQYFGPGTRLTVT.